This TCR beta chain was sequenced for a study of shared T cell receptors in the human thymus. Assay used: immunoSEQ multiplex PCR; TCRdb lists only in-frame clones, some missing. The data contain 640,000 or so clones, around 87% of them singletons. Trimming pared 1 base from V and 3 bases from J, leaving 19 bases between. There are 17 residues in the CDR3. Germline values: CDR1 MDHEN, CDR2 SYDVKM. These records were also assigned to another study, of human thymus T cells. As that study records: The thymus was resected at corrective cardiac surgery. Biased V and J segment usage appeared in thymus and peripheral blood. Related work found strong thymic repertoire overlap between unrelated individuals.

Sequenced input: thymocytes. The clonotype comes from a boy younger than two with a congenital heart defect. This chain joins TRBV28 and TRBJ2-7; D may be TRBD1 (6 bases). CDR3 bases: TGTGCCAGCAGTTTATTTGGGCAGGGGCGCTGGGACTACGAGCAGTACTTC. Translated: CASSLFGQGRWDYEQYF.